The 12 T cell receptor beta chains given below trace back to one sample, sequenced in a study of CD8+CD57+ T cells in acquired aplastic anemia. TCR beta VDJ and CDR3 profiling used genomic DNA as template. TCRdb recomputed calls from the reads with MiXCR, one row per CDR3 protein. The data contain approximately 170,000 distinct CDR3 sequences, roughly half of them singletons. The sample taken for sequencing was sorted CD4+, CD8+, or CD8+CD57+ T cells (not recorded which) from PBMCs. The receptors were sampled from a human donor in good health, serving as a control.

A single count supports this clonotype. The chain carries TRBV15 and TRBJ1-6; no definite D call. Trimming stripped 0 bases from V and 6 bases from J, with 9 bases between. The CDR3 loop spans 15 amino acids. Germline lookup yields CDR1 LNHNV and CDR2 YYDKDF (reference sequence). CDR3 sequence: CATSRDSRPNSPLHF. In nucleotides, the CDR3 is TGTGCCACCAGCAGAGATTCCAGGCCTAATTCACCCCTCCACTTT.

At least ten counts were recorded for this clonotype. A much more abundant neighbour one base away suggests this may be a read error. This chain connects TRBV10-3 to TRBJ1-3, with D possibly TRBD1 on 6 matching bases. Looked up from germline, CDR1 is ENHRY and CDR2 is SYGVKD. CDR3 size: 14 residues. In DNA, the CDR3 is TGTGCCATCAGTGGGTCAGGGGCCGGAACCACCATATATTTT. This sequence encodes CAISGSGAGTTIYF.

This clonotype was picked up many times. The CDR3 coding sequence is TGTGCCAGCAGTTTAAGTCGGAGCACAGATACGCAGTATTTT. The encoded protein is CASSLSRSTDTQYF. J is TRBJ2-3 and V is TRBV28, with no clear D. The CDR3 contains 14 residues. Germline CDR1 and CDR2: MDHEN and SYDVKM. V was trimmed by 2 bases and J by 0 bases, leaving 6 bases between them. The full variable domain, with the rest looked up from reference TRBV28 and TRBJ2-3, is DVKVTQSSRYLVKRTGEKVFLECVQDMDHENMFWYRQDPGLGLRLIYFSYDVKMKEKGDIPEGYSVSREKKERFSLILESASTNQTSMYLCASSLSRSTDTQYFGPGTRLTVL.

There are many counts of this clonotype. This chain connects TRBV10-3 to TRBJ2-7, with TRBD1 identical over 10 bases. The germline V gene encodes CDR1 ENHRY and CDR2 SYGVKD. CDR3 length equals 14 residues. The V segment lost 0 bases and the J segment 6 bases; nucleotides outside the gene matches: 2. CDR3: CAISESDRGFEQYF. The CDR3, as DNA: TGTGCCATCAGTGAGTCGGACAGGGGGTTCGAGCAGTACTTC.

V usage is TRBV7-9 and J usage is TRBJ2-5; D possibly uses TRBD1 or TRBD2 (6 bases each). The CDR3 loop spans 14 amino acids. From germline, CDR1 is SEHNR and CDR2 FQNEAQ (reference sequence). Trimming removed 1 base from V and 5 bases from J, with 11 bases in between. This chain's CDR3 is CASSLEGGGETQYF. The CDR3 nucleotides read TGTGCCAGCAGCTTAGAGGGGGGAGGCGAGACCCAGTACTTC.

The sample holds many counts of this clonotype. V gene TRBV3-1 combines with J gene TRBJ2-1, with 11 bases fitting TRBD2. V gave up 1 base and J gave up 8 bases; unmatched junction bases: 7. CDR3 length equals 16 residues. CDR1 is LGHDT, CDR2 YNNKEL, per germline (reference sequence). The CDR3 coding sequence is TGTGCCAGCAGCCAAGGGGTAGCGGGGGGGCTGGATGAGCAGTTCTTC. Translated: CASSQGVAGGLDEQFF.

This clonotype was recorded many times. The chain carries TRBV6-1 and TRBJ1-1; D is perhaps TRBD1 (6 bases). Trimming removed 8 bases at V and 5 bases at J, with 15 bases between. CDR1 is MNHNS and CDR2 is SASEGT in the germline V gene. The CDR3 is 13 amino acids. Here the CDR3 DNA reads TGTGCCAGCCTCCGGGACATTGGGACTGAAGCTTTCTTT. This codes for CASLRDIGTEAFF.

At least ten counts were recorded for this clonotype. The V call is TRBV19, the J call TRBJ1-5, with D unclear. Trimming cost V 6 bases and J 0 bases, with 9 bases left between them. Looked up from germline, CDR1 is LNHDA and CDR2 is SQIVND (reference sequence). This CDR3 has 14 residues. CDR3 in amino acids: CASRDQYSNQPQHF. CDR3 bases: TGTGCCAGTAGGGATCAGTATAGCAATCAGCCCCAGCATTTT.

This sequence joins TRBV6-4 and TRBJ2-5; maybe TRBD2 (5 bases). The CDR3 contains 12 residues. CDR1 and CDR2 (germline): MRHNA, SNTAGT. V was trimmed by 2 bases and J by 4 bases, leaving 5 bases between them. In DNA, the CDR3 is TGTGCCAGCAGTGACGCGGGAGAGACCCAGTACTTC. Protein sequence: CASSDAGETQYF.

A remark on this clonotype: This may stem from a read error, because a much larger clone lies one nucleotide away. The chain uses TRBV20-1 and TRBJ2-7, with TRBD1 matching 10 bases. Germline V gene sequence: CDR1 DFQATT, CDR2 SNEGSKA (reference sequence). The CDR3 is 16 residues long. The CDR3 protein is CGARDRIDRGLYEQYF. In DNA, the CDR3 is TGCGGTGCTAGAGACCGAATAGACAGGGGGCTATACGAGCAGTACTTC.

Notes on this clonotype: One junction end disagrees with the germline gene, perhaps due to a read error. The V and J genes are TRBV24-1 and TRBJ2-5, with D perhaps TRBD2 (5 bases). The DNA end is more similar to TRBJ2-7, so the J call may be wrong. The CDR3 is 15 residues long. Germline V gives CDR1 KGHDR, CDR2 SFDVKD. Here the CDR3 reads CASSYRDEGSYEQYF. DNA for the CDR3: TGTGCCAGCAGTTACCGCGACGAGGGCTCCTACGAGCAGTACTTC.

This chain uses TRBV14 with TRBJ1-6; 9 nucleotides match TRBD1. J gave up 9 bases and V 3 bases, and 3 bases lay outside the gene matches. The germline V gene has CDR1 SGHDN and CDR2 FVKESK. The CDR3 runs to 14 residues. This chain's CDR3 is CASSQDRGGSPLHF. In DNA, the CDR3 is TGTGCCAGCAGCCAGGACAGGGGAGGTTCACCCCTCCACTTT. Complete variable domain (other parts from reference TRBV14 and TRBJ1-6): EAGVTQFPSHSVIEKGQTVTLRCDPISGHDNLYWYRRVMGKEIKFLLHFVKESKQDESGMPNNRFLAERTGGTYSTLKVQPAELEDSGVYFCASSQDRGGSPLHFGNGTRLTVT.